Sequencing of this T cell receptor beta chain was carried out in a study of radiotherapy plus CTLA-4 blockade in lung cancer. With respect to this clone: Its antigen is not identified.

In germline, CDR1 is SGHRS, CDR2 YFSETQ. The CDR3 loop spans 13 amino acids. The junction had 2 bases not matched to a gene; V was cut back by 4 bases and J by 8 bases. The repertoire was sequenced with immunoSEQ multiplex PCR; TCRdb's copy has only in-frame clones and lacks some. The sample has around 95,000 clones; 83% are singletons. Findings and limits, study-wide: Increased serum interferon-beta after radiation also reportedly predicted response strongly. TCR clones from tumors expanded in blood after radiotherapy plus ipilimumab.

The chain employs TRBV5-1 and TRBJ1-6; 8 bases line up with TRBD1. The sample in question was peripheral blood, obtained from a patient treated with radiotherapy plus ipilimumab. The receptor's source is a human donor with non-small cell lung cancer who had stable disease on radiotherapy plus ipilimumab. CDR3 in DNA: TGCGCCAGCAGCCTGGACAGGGATTCACCCCTCCACTTT. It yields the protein CASSLDRDSPLHF.